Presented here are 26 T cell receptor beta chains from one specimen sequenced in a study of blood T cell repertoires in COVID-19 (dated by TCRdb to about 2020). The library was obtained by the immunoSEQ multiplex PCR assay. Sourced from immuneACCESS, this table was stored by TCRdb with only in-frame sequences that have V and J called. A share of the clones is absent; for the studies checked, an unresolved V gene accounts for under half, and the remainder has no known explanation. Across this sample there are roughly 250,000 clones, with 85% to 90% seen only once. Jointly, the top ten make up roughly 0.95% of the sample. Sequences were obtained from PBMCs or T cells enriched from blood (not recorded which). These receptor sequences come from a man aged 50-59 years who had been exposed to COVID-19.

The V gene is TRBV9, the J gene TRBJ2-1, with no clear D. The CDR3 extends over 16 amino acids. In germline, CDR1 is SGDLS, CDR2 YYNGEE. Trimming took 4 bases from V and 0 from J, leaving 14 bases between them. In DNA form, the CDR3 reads TGTGCCAGCAGCTTTAAATTCGCTACCTCCTACAATGAGCAGTTCTTC. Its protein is CASSFKFATSYNEQFF.

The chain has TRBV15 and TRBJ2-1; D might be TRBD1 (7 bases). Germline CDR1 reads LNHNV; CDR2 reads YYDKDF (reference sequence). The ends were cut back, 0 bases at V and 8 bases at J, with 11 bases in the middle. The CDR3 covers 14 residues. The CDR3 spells CATSRDQGGYEQFF. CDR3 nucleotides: TGTGCCACCAGCAGAGATCAGGGGGGCTATGAGCAGTTCTTC.

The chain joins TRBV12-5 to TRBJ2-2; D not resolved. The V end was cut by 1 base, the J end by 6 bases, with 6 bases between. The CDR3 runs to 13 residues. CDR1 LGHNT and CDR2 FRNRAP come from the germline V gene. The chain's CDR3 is CASGLAGSGELFF. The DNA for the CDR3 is TGTGCTAGTGGTTTGGCAGGCTCCGGGGAGCTGTTTTTT.

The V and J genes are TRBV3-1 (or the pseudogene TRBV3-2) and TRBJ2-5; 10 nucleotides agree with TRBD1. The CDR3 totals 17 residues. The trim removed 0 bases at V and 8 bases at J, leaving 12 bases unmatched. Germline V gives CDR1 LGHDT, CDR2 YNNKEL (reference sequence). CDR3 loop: CASSQEWGQGRVVTQYF. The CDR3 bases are TGTGCCAGCAGCCAAGAGTGGGGACAGGGGCGGGTCGTTACCCAGTACTTC.

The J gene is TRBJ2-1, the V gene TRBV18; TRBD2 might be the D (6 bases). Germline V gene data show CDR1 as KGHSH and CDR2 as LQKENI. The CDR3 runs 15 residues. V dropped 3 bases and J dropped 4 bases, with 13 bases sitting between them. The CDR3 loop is CASSPARGPYNEQFF. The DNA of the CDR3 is TGTGCCAGCTCACCGGCGCGGGGCCCTTACAATGAGCAGTTCTTC.

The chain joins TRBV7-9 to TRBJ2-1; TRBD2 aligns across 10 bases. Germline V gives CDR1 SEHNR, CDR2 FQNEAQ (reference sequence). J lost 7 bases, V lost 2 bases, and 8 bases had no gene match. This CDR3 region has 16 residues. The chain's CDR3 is CASSLISGGAQNEQFF. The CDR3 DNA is TGTGCCAGCAGCTTAATCAGCGGGGGGGCTCAGAATGAGCAGTTCTTC.

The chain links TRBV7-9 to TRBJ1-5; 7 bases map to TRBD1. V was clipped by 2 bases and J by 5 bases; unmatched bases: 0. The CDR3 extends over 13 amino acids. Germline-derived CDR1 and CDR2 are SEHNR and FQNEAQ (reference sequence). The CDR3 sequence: CASSLTGDQPQHF. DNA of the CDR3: TGTGCCAGCAGCTTAACAGGGGATCAGCCCCAGCATTTT. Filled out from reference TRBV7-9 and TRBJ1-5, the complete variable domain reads DTGVSQNPRHKITKRGQNVTFRCDPISEHNRLYWYRQTLGQGPEFLTYFQNEAQLEKSRLLSDRFSAERPKGSFSTLEIQRTEQGDSAMYLCASSLTGDQPQHFGDGTRLSIL.

CDR3 region: CASSLVSDSVEFF. The CDR3, as DNA: TGTGCCAGCAGCTTAGTATCGGACAGTGTGGAGTTCTTC. The chain employs TRBV7-6 and TRBJ2-1; D is perhaps TRBD1 (6 bases). Germline V CDR1 and CDR2: SGHVS, FNYEAQ. The CDR3 extends over 13 amino acids. Trimming removed 1 base from V and 14 bases from J, with 15 bases in between.

The CDR3 loop reads CASSSGTVHTEAFF. The DNA of the CDR3 is TGTGCCAGCAGCTCGGGGACAGTACACACTGAAGCTTTCTTT. The chain joins TRBV9 to TRBJ1-1; 7 nucleotides align to TRBD1. Germline trimming cut 4 bases from V and 3 bases from J; bases unmatched to any gene: 6. The germline gives CDR1 SGDLS, CDR2 YYNGEE. The CDR3 runs to 14 residues.

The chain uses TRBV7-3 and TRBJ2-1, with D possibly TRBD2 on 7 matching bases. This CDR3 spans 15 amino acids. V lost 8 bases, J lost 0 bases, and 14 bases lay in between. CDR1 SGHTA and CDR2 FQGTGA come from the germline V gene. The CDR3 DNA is TGTGCCAGCGGGGGGGGCCCCCTCTCCTACAATGAGCAGTTCTTC. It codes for CASGGGPLSYNEQFF.

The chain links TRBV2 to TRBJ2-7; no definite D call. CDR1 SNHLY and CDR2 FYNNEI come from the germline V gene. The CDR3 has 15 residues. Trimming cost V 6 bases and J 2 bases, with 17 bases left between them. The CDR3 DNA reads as TGTGCCAGCAGGGAGCCGGCAACAATACCCTACGAGCAGTACGTC. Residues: CASREPATIPYEQYV.

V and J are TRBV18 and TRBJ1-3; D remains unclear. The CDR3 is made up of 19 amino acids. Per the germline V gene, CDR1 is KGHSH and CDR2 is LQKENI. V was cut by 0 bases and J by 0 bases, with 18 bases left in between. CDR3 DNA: TGTGCCAGCTCACCACCGAGGACTCCGAGCCTCAGCTCTGGAAACACCATATATTTT. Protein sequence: CASSPPRTPSLSSGNTIYF.

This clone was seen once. CDR3 loop: CASSDRDNSYEQYF. CDR3 nucleotides: TGTGCCAGTAGTGACCGGGACAACTCCTACGAGCAGTACTTC. This sequence joins TRBV19 and TRBJ2-7; D is possibly TRBD1 (6 bases). The CDR3 is 14 residues long. Per the germline V gene, CDR1 is LNHDA and CDR2 is SQIVND (reference sequence). Trimming left V 5 bases short and J 0 bases short, with 11 bases between.

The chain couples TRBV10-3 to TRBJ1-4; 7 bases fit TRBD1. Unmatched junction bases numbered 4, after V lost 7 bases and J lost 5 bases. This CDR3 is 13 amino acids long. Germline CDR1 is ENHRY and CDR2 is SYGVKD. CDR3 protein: CAITDRPNEKLFF. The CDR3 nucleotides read TGTGCCATCACGGACAGGCCAAATGAAAAACTGTTTTTT.

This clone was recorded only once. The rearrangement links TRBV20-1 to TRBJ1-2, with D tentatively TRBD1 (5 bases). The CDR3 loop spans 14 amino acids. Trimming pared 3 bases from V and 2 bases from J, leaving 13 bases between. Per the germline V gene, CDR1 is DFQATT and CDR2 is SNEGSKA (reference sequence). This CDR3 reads CSASGRGRNYGYTF. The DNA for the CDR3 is TGCAGTGCTAGTGGTAGGGGCAGGAACTATGGCTACACCTTC.

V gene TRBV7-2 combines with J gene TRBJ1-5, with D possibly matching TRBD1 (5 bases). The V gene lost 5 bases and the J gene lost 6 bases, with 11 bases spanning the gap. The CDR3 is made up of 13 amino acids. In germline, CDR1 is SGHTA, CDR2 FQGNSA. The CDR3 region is CASSPPGGQPQHF. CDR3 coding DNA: TGTGCCAGCAGCCCCCCCGGGGGTCAGCCCCAGCATTTT.

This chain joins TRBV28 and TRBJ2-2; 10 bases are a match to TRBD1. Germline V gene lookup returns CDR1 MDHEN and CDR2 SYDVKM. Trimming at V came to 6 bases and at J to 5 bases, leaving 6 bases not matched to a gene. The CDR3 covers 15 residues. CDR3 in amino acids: CASRLRDRGTGELFF. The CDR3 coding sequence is TGTGCCAGCAGGCTCCGGGACAGGGGAACCGGGGAGCTGTTTTTT.

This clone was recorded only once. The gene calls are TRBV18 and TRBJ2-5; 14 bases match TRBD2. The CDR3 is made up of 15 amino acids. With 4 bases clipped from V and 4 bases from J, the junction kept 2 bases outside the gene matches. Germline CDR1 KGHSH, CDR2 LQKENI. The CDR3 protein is CASSLGTSGRETQYF. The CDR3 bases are TGTGCCAGCTCACTAGGGACTAGCGGGAGAGAGACCCAGTACTTC. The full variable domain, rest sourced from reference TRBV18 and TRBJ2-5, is NAGVMQNPRHLVRRRGQEARLRCSPMKGHSHVYWYRQLPEEGLKFMVYLQKENIIDESGMPKERFSAEFPKEGPSILRIQQVVRGDSAAYFCASSLGTSGRETQYFGPGTRLLVL.

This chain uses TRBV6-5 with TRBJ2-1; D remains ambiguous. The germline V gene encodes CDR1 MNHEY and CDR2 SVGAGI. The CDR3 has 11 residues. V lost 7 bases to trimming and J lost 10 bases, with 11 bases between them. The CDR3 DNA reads TGTGCCAGCAATCCTTACGGGGAGCAGTTCTTC. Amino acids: CASNPYGEQFF.

The CDR3 DNA follows: TGTGCCAGCAGCTGGACCTGGGACAGCGGGGGGGTCAATGAGCAGTTCTTC. Protein sequence: CASSWTWDSGGVNEQFF. The chain employs TRBV7-9 and TRBJ2-1, with TRBD2 matching 10 bases. The CDR3 extends over 17 amino acids. The germline CDR1 and CDR2 sequences are SEHNR and FQNEAQ (reference sequence). V dropped 4 bases and J dropped 6; count of bases not matched to a gene: 12.

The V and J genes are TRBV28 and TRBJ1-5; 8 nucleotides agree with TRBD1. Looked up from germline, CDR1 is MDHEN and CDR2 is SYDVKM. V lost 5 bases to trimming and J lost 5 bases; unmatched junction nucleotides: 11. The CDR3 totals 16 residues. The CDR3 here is CASSPLGQGVYQPQHF. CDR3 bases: TGTGCCAGCAGTCCTCTCGGACAGGGAGTTTATCAGCCCCAGCATTTT.

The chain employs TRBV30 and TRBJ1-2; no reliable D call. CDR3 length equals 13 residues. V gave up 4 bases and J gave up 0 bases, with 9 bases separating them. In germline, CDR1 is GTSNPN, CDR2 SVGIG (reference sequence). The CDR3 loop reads CAWTGLTNYGYTF. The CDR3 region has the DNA TGTGCCTGGACAGGTCTCACTAACTATGGCTACACCTTC.

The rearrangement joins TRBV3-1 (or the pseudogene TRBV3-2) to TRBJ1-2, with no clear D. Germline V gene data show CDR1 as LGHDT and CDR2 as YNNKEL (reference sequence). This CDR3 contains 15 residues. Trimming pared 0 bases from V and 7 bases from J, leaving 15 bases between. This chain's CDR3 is CASSQDLAGFGGYTF. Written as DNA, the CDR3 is TGTGCCAGCAGCCAAGATTTAGCGGGGTTTGGTGGCTACACCTTC.

The CDR3 DNA sequence: TGCGCCAGCAGTCCGGGAGGGGCCCTGAACGGGGAGCTGTTTTTT. As protein: CASSPGGALNGELFF. J is TRBJ2-2 and V is TRBV23-1, with TRBD2 matching over 8 bases. TRBV23-1 has ORF status, its function being uncertain. This CDR3 comprises 15 residues. V lost 4 bases to trimming and J lost 7 bases; unmatched junction nucleotides: 8.

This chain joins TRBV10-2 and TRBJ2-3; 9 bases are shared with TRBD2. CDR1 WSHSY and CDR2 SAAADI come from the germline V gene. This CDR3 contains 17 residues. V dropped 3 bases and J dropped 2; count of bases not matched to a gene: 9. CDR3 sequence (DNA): TGCGCCAGCAGTGATGGGATTAGCGGGAGAAACACAGATACGCAGTATTTT. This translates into CASSDGISGRNTDTQYF.

CDR3 DNA sequence: TGTGCCAGTTCACTATCAGGGGTCTCAAATTCACCCCTCCACTTT. Translated, it gives CASSLSGVSNSPLHF. The gene calls are TRBV19 and TRBJ1-6; D is possibly TRBD1 (6 bases). V lost 8 bases and J 7 bases, leaving 18 bases between the germline ends. The CDR3 runs 15 residues. The V gene's germline CDR1 is LNHDA and CDR2 SQIVND (reference sequence).